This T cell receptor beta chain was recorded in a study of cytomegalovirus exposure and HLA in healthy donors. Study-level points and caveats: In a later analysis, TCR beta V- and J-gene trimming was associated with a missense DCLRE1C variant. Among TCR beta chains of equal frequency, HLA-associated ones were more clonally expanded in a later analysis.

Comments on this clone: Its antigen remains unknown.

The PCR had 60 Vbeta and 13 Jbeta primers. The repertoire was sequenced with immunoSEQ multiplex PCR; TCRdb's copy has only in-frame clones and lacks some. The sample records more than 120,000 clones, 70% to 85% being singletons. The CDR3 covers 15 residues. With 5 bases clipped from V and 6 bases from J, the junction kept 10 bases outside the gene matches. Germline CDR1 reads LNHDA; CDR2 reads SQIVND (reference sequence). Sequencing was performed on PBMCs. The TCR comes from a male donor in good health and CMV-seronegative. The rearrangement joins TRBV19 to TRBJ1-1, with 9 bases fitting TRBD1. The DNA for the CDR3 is TGTGCCAGTAGTTTTCGGGACAGGGTTGCCCCTGAAGCTTTCTTT. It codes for CASSFRDRVAPEAFF. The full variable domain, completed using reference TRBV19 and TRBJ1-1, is DGGITQSPKYLFRKEGQNVTLSCEQNLNHDAMYWYRQDPGQGLRLIYYSQIVNDFQKGDIAEGYSVSREKKESFPLTVTSAQKNPTAFYLCASSFRDRVAPEAFFGQGTRLTVV.